One TCR beta chain is described in this entry. Its cognate antigen is unknown. Here immunoSEQ multiplex PCR was the method, and the copy in TCRdb shows in-frame clones only, minus some. The table shows some 170,000 clones, with around nine tenths occurring only once. This entry is derived from a study of T cell responses to AZD1222 COVID-19 vaccine. In the study overall: Investigators merged groups given second doses at roughly 4 or roughly 12 weeks. Study-level results: The donor group comprised mostly white British people and more females; the analysis possibly underestimated clonal diversity. Just a handful of AZD1222 recipients tested seropositive at baseline. Targeting of unmutated variant regions was reportedly seen in nearly half of spike-specific TCRs.

The germline V gene encodes CDR1 SGHRS and CDR2 YFSETQ. The CDR3 extends over 14 amino acids. V lost 4 bases and J lost 9; bases outside the gene matches: 7. The gene calls are TRBV5-1 and TRBJ2-1, with 10 bases lining up with TRBD2. Material: peripheral blood, obtained on day 0 of AZD1222 vaccination. The receptor's source is an adult in good health. The CDR3 sequence: CASSAQLAGPEQFF. CDR3 in DNA: TGCGCCAGCAGCGCGCAACTAGCGGGACCTGAGCAGTTCTTC.